One and the same sample provided the 20 T cell receptor beta chains below, sequenced in a study of cytomegalovirus exposure and HLA in healthy donors. Method: immunoSEQ multiplex PCR; TCRdb's copy keeps in-frame clones and lacks some. Of 150,000 to 200,000 clones listed, just under 90% are singletons. Input material: PBMCs. The source of these receptors is a man aged 18 to 29 in good health and CMV-seropositive.

The chain carries TRBV28 and TRBJ2-3; D is perhaps TRBD1 (5 bases). V lost 1 base to trimming and J lost 0 bases, with 8 bases between them. CDR3 length: 15 residues. CDR1 is MDHEN, CDR2 SYDVKM, per germline. CDR3 DNA sequence: TGTGCCAGCAGTTTATACACAGGAAGCACAGATACGCAGTATTTT. Encoded protein: CASSLYTGSTDTQYF.

The chain employs TRBV4-1 and TRBJ2-3; 11 bases agree with TRBD2. The CDR3 has 19 amino acids. In germline, CDR1 is MGHRA, CDR2 YSYEKL. V lost 4 bases and J lost 5; bases outside the gene matches: 17. CDR3 in DNA: TGCGCCAGCAGCCGGCCTCTAGCGGGAGGCCGACTACGTCGAGATACGCAGTATTTT. It translates to CASSRPLAGGRLRRDTQYF.

The chain couples TRBV29-1 to TRBJ1-2, with 9 bases identical to TRBD1. Germline V gene sequence: CDR1 SQVTM, CDR2 ANQGSEA. The CDR3 runs 13 residues. The trim removed 7 bases at V and 5 bases at J, leaving 8 bases unmatched. The CDR3 loop reads CSGWDRAIYGYTF. In DNA, the CDR3 is TGCAGCGGCTGGGACAGGGCAATATATGGCTACACCTTC.

The genes are TRBV21-1 and TRBJ1-2; the DNA was not compared with TRBD1, the D call given in the table. TRBV21-1 counts as a pseudogene. The CDR3 totals 18 residues. The DNA for the CDR3 is TGTGCCAGCAGCAAAGAGTTTGGCGGAGCAGGGGGCCTTGATGGCTACACCTTC. Translated, it gives CASSKEFGGAGGLDGYTF.

This clone appeared once. The V and J genes are TRBV29-1 and TRBJ2-3; D might be TRBD1 (5 bases). V was clipped by 0 bases and J by 2 bases, with 12 bases between them. The CDR3 covers 15 residues. CDR1 is SQVTM, CDR2 ANQGSEA, per germline. Here the CDR3 DNA reads TGCAGCGTTGAAGACGATGGGGCCCTCACAGATACGCAGTATTTT. It specifies CSVEDDGALTDTQYF.

The V gene is TRBV27, the J gene TRBJ2-7; 10 positions agree with TRBD1. This CDR3 region has 15 residues. Germline V gene data show CDR1 as MNHEY and CDR2 as SMNVEV (reference sequence). The V segment lost 3 bases and the J segment 1 base; nucleotides outside the gene matches: 3. The CDR3 sequence is CASSLGDRGSYEQYF. In DNA form, the CDR3 reads TGTGCCAGCAGTTTGGGGGACAGGGGATCCTACGAGCAGTACTTC.

This clone was picked up one time. The chain employs TRBV11-2 and TRBJ2-7; 7 nucleotides align to TRBD2. Germline V gene sequence: CDR1 SGHAT, CDR2 FQNNGV. The length of the CDR3 is 15 residues. V lost 6 bases and J lost 3; bases outside the gene matches: 11. CDR3 loop: CASRSLRGRVYEQYF. The CDR3 DNA sequence: TGTGCCAGCAGGTCACTTAGAGGGAGGGTCTACGAGCAGTACTTC. Complete variable domain (other parts from reference TRBV11-2 and TRBJ2-7): EAGVAQSPRYKIIEKRQSVAFWCNPISGHATLYWYQQILGQGPKLLIQFQNNGVVDDSQLPKDRFSAERLKGVDSTLKIQPAKLEDSAVYLCASRSLRGRVYEQYFGPGTRLTVT.

This chain links TRBV20-1 with TRBJ2-1; maybe TRBD2 (6 bases). Germline V gene sequence: CDR1 DFQATT, CDR2 SNEGSKA (reference sequence). V was shortened by 4 bases and J by 5 bases, with 6 bases between the two germline ends. This CDR3 has 11 residues. CDR3 sequence: CSATSDNEQFF. The CDR3 bases are TGCAGTGCTACTAGCGACAATGAGCAGTTCTTC.

The rearrangement links TRBV7-9 to TRBJ2-1, with TRBD2 matching over 7 bases. Germline V lookup: CDR1 SEHNR, CDR2 FQNEAQ (reference sequence). The CDR3 is made up of 16 amino acids. Unmatched junction bases numbered 13, after V lost 4 bases and J lost 7 bases. DNA of the CDR3: TGTGCCAGCAGCTGGCGTGGGGCGGGAGCAGGGAATGAGCAGTTCTTC. Protein: CASSWRGAGAGNEQFF.

The rearrangement uses TRBV27 and TRBJ2-5; TRBD1 might be the D (7 bases). V gave up 1 base and J gave up 2 bases, with 11 bases separating them. The CDR3 contains 15 residues. CDR1 MNHEY and CDR2 SMNVEV come from the germline V gene (reference sequence). In nucleotides, the CDR3 is TGTGCCAGCAGTTTATTCGGGGGACAGCAAGAGACCCAGTACTTC. Translation gives CASSLFGGQQETQYF.

The J gene is TRBJ1-2, the V gene TRBV19; the D is unclear. This CDR3 is 13 amino acids long. Trimming shortened V by 3 bases and J by 7 bases, and 12 bases separated the two germline ends. Looked up from germline, CDR1 is LNHDA and CDR2 is SQIVND (reference sequence). In nucleotides, the CDR3 is TGTGCCAGTAGTATTGAGTCGGGGAGTGGCTACACCTTC. Its protein is CASSIESGSGYTF.

The rearrangement joins TRBV6-5 to TRBJ1-3, with 9 positions matching TRBD1. The germline V gene encodes CDR1 MNHEY and CDR2 SVGAGI. V lost 5 bases and J lost 9; bases outside the gene matches: 5. The CDR3 totals 13 residues. CDR3: CASSQDRGSTIYF. The CDR3 nucleotides read TGTGCCAGCAGTCAAGACAGGGGGTCCACCATATATTTT.

The rearrangement joins TRBV30 to TRBJ2-5; D is perhaps TRBD2 (5 bases). The germline V gene encodes CDR1 GTSNPN and CDR2 SVGIG (reference sequence). V lost 2 bases and J 1 base, leaving 11 bases between the germline ends. The CDR3 runs 14 residues. CDR3 region: CAWSSGGSQETQYF. CDR3 DNA: TGTGCCTGGAGTAGCGGAGGTTCCCAAGAGACCCAGTACTTC.

V is TRBV4-2 and J is TRBJ2-1, with 7 nucleotides matching TRBD2. The J segment lost 8 bases and the V segment lost 0 bases, leaving 13 bases of the junction unmatched. This CDR3 spans 17 amino acids. Germline V gene data show CDR1 as LGHNA and CDR2 as YNFKEQ. DNA for the CDR3: TGTGCCAGCAGCCAAGAGCTAAGGGGCGGGAGAGGAGATGAGCAGTTCTTC. It codes for CASSQELRGGRGDEQFF.

The chain combines TRBV2 with TRBJ2-7; 7 positions agree with TRBD2. There are 16 residues in the CDR3. The junction had 11 bases not matched to a gene; V was cut back by 6 bases and J by 0 bases. CDR1 and CDR2 from the germline V gene are SNHLY and FYNNEI. In DNA, the CDR3 is TGTGCCAGCAGAGAGACCGGGCGGGAGTCCTCCTACGAGCAGTACTTC. It codes for CASRETGRESSYEQYF.

The CDR3 here is CASSQVPRGSNEKLFF. The CDR3 DNA is TGCGCCAGCAGCCAAGTTCCGAGGGGGTCTAATGAAAAACTGTTTTTT. The V call is TRBV4-1, the J call TRBJ1-4; TRBD1 is a possible D gene (6 bases). Germline values: CDR1 MGHRA, CDR2 YSYEKL. The CDR3 has 16 residues. V dropped 1 base and J dropped 3 bases, with 12 bases sitting between them.

The V call is TRBV28, the J call TRBJ2-2, with 10 positions matching TRBD1. Germline assignment: CDR1 MDHEN and CDR2 SYDVKM. The J segment lost 14 bases and the V segment lost 4 bases, leaving 7 bases of the junction unmatched. The CDR3 sequence is 13 residues long. CDR3 nucleotide sequence: TGTGCCAGCAGTTCTCGGGACAGGGGAACACTGTTTTTT. Encoded protein: CASSSRDRGTLFF.

The chain links TRBV6-4 to TRBJ1-4, with a tentative D call TRBD1 (6 bases). The germline V gene encodes CDR1 MRHNA and CDR2 SNTAGT. The CDR3 extends over 13 amino acids. Trimming took 6 bases from V and 5 from J, leaving 10 bases between them. The CDR3 is CASRDSENEKLFF. CDR3 nucleotides: TGTGCCAGCAGGGACAGTGAGAATGAAAAACTGTTTTTT.

The V and J genes are TRBV7-9 and TRBJ2-7; perhaps TRBD2 as D (5 bases). With 3 bases removed from V and 0 bases from J, the gap between germline ends came to 6 bases. Germline CDR1 is SEHNR and CDR2 is FQNEAQ (reference sequence). This CDR3 is built from 13 residues. CDR3 coding DNA: TGTGCCAGCAGCTTTGAGGGCTCCTACGAGCAGTACTTC. It specifies CASSFEGSYEQYF.

The chain has TRBV2 and TRBJ2-1; 10 bases agree with TRBD2. There are 15 residues in the CDR3. V dropped 7 bases and J dropped 9; count of bases not matched to a gene: 12. Germline V gene sequence: CDR1 SNHLY, CDR2 FYNNEI. The CDR3 coding sequence is TGTGCCAGCACCCGGGGCCTAGCGGGAGAGGGTGAGCAGTTCTTC. It specifies CASTRGLAGEGEQFF.